The clone carrying this T cell receptor beta chain was counted many times. The antigen is unknown. V lost 2 bases and J lost 6; bases outside the gene matches: 4. This CDR3 comprises 15 residues. Germline CDR1 is LGHDT and CDR2 is YNNKEL (reference sequence). This entry comes from a study of T cells in Graves' hyperthyroidism and ophthalmopathy. Study-level results: The majority of expanded thyroid clonotypes above 0.001 also appeared in blood.

Regions amplified from RNA transcripts were the TCR beta CDR3 regions. In the first-round RT-PCR of the TCR CDR3, the HTBI primer set was used. Each CDR3 protein is one row after TCRdb ran MiXCR on the multiplex PCR reads. This table holds more than 300,000 distinct CDR3 sequences, about 18% found once. Enrolled ophthalmopathy patients presented with a Clinical Activity Score of at least 3, a NOSPECS grade of at least 4, and disease duration under 3 months. Exclusion criteria comprised uncontrolled infection, other autoimmune disease, pregnancy or lactation. The PBMCs were sourced from fresh peripheral blood (more than 8.5 ml).

This chain uses TRBV3-1 with TRBJ2-3, with TRBD2 identical over 11 bases. The TCR sequence derives from a man younger than 35 with Graves' ophthalmopathy. What was sequenced was blood. In nucleotides, the CDR3 is TGTGCCAGCAGCCAACATAGCGGGGGGGAGGATACGCAGTATTTT. Amino acid sequence: CASSQHSGGEDTQYF.